The 31 T cell receptor beta chains presented below share a single source sample, sequenced in a study of T-cell memory formation after mild COVID-19. TCRdb called the 5' RACE reads again in MiXCR, with one record for every CDR3 protein. The table includes around 500,000 distinct CDR3 sequences, 15% to 20% detected once. Sequenced sample: PBMCs or a T cell subset sorted from them (not recorded which). The source of these receptors is an adult woman who had mild COVID-19 (a few samples of this study predate the infection). Cell type and time point are not known.

DNA of the CDR3: TGTGCCAGCAGCCCTACCGGGACAACACCTTCGGAGACCCAGTACTTC. Its protein product is CASSPTGTTPSETQYF. The chain links TRBV7-9 to TRBJ2-5; TRBD1 is a possible D gene (6 bases). The CDR3 extends over 16 amino acids. V was cut by 5 bases and J by 5 bases, with 21 bases left in between. Per the germline V gene, CDR1 is SEHNR and CDR2 is FQNEAQ (reference sequence).

The V call is TRBV6-5, the J call TRBJ2-1, with 7 bases matching TRBD2. CDR3 size: 13 residues. The V segment lost 3 bases and the J segment 6 bases; nucleotides outside the gene matches: 2. The V gene's germline CDR1 is MNHEY and CDR2 SVGAGI. CDR3 in DNA: TGTGCCAGCAGTTATCGGGAGGTCAATGAGCAGTTCTTC. Encoded protein: CASSYREVNEQFF.

This clonotype has a handful of counts. J is TRBJ2-7 and V is TRBV12-3 or TRBV12-4; no clear D. The V gene lost 7 bases and the J gene lost 1 base, with 11 bases spanning the gap. This CDR3 region has 13 residues. DNA for the CDR3: TGTGCCAGCACCTCGGATTGGTCCTACGAGCAGTACTTC. Translating gives CASTSDWSYEQYF.

The chain combines TRBV19 with TRBJ1-1; a possible D gene is TRBD1 (5 bases). The CDR3 totals 15 residues. V gave up 1 base and J gave up 1 base, with 10 bases separating them. CDR1 is LNHDA and CDR2 is SQIVND in the germline V gene (reference sequence). The CDR3 loop reads CASSIGGVSNTEAFF. CDR3 nucleotide sequence: TGTGCCAGTAGTATAGGGGGGGTGTCGAACACTGAAGCTTTCTTT. The full variable domain, its missing parts supplied by reference TRBV19 and TRBJ1-1, is DGGITQSPKYLFRKEGQNVTLSCEQNLNHDAMYWYRQDPGQGLRLIYYSQIVNDFQKGDIAEGYSVSREKKESFPLTVTSAQKNPTAFYLCASSIGGVSNTEAFFGQGTRLTVV.

The chain joins TRBV12-3 or TRBV12-4 to TRBJ2-1; 10 nucleotides match TRBD2. The CDR3 spans 15 residues. After removal of 6 bases from V and 6 bases from J, the junction contained 8 bases not matched to a gene. CDR3: CASRGAGGLVNEQFF. In nucleotides, the CDR3 is TGTGCCAGCAGAGGAGCGGGAGGGCTTGTCAATGAGCAGTTCTTC.

This clonotype turned up a few times. The chain employs TRBV11-3 and TRBJ2-1; D gene unclear. Germline V gives CDR1 SGHNT, CDR2 YENEEA. Trimming stripped 0 bases from V and 9 bases from J, with 15 bases between. The CDR3 length is 15 residues. The CDR3 region is CASSLDPPFKGEQFF. CDR3 coding DNA: TGTGCCAGCAGCTTAGATCCCCCCTTCAAGGGTGAGCAGTTCTTC.

The gene calls are TRBV6-9 and TRBJ2-7, with 12 bases that match TRBD2. V lost 9 bases, J lost 6 bases, and 6 bases stayed unmatched. The germline CDR1 and CDR2 sequences are MNHGY and SVAAGI. The CDR3 is 13 amino acids. In DNA form, the CDR3 reads TGTGCCAGACTCGGGACTAGCGGGTTCGAGCAGTACTTC. Translated: CARLGTSGFEQYF.

This clonotype was recorded many times. The V call is TRBV6-6, the J call TRBJ2-1; D unresolved. The germline gives CDR1 MNHNY, CDR2 SVGAGI (reference sequence). Trimming removed 6 bases at V and 5 bases at J, with 8 bases between. The CDR3 consists of 12 residues. The CDR3 DNA is TGTGCCAGCAGCTTACAGAACAATGAGCAGTTCTTC. Translated: CASSLQNNEQFF.

The chain combines TRBV5-5 with TRBJ2-7; D tentatively fits TRBD1 or TRBD2 (5 bases each). In germline, CDR1 is SGHKS, CDR2 YYEKEE (reference sequence). V was clipped by 0 bases and J by 2 bases, with 12 bases between them. The CDR3 spans 15 residues. The CDR3 DNA follows: TGTGCCAGCAGCTTGGCCGTGGGGGAGCCCTACGAGCAGTACTTC. This codes for CASSLAVGEPYEQYF. Combining the CDR3 with reference TRBV5-5 and TRBJ2-7 gives the whole variable domain DAGVTQSPTHLIKTRGQQVTLRCSPISGHKSVSWYQQVLGQGPQFIFQYYEKEERGRGNFPDRFSARQFPNYSSELNVNALLLGDSALYLCASSLAVGEPYEQYFGPGTRLTVT.

The V and J genes are TRBV6-4 and TRBJ2-7, with D possibly being TRBD2 (5 bases). CDR1 is MRHNA and CDR2 is SNTAGT in the germline V gene. Trimming pared 0 bases from V and 3 bases from J, leaving 12 bases between. This CDR3 spans 15 amino acids. The CDR3: CASSDSSGGGYEQYF. The DNA for the CDR3 is TGTGCCAGCAGTGACTCGTCGGGCGGAGGCTACGAGCAGTACTTC.

This clonotype turned up a few times. The V call is TRBV5-5, the J call TRBJ1-1; 8 bases line up with TRBD1. V trimming: 3 bases; J trimming: 0 bases; junction bases outside the gene matches: 7. Germline V gene sequence: CDR1 SGHKS, CDR2 YYEKEE (reference sequence). CDR3 length: 16 amino acids. DNA for the CDR3: TGTGCCAGCAGCTACGGACAGGGAGTCATGAACACTGAAGCTTTCTTT. Translation: CASSYGQGVMNTEAFF.

This clonotype turned up a few times. The gene calls are TRBV5-5 and TRBJ2-5; 12 bases are a match to TRBD2. CDR1 and CDR2 (germline): SGHKS, YYEKEE (reference sequence). CDR3 size: 18 residues. J was trimmed by 4 bases and V by 1 base; bases with no gene match: 11. This CDR3 is CASSLWLAGGPRGETQYF. CDR3 bases: TGTGCCAGCAGCTTGTGGCTAGCGGGAGGGCCGCGGGGAGAGACCCAGTACTTC. The full variable domain, rest sourced from reference TRBV5-5 and TRBJ2-5, is DAGVTQSPTHLIKTRGQQVTLRCSPISGHKSVSWYQQVLGQGPQFIFQYYEKEERGRGNFPDRFSARQFPNYSSELNVNALLLGDSALYLCASSLWLAGGPRGETQYFGPGTRLLVL.

The CDR3 here is CAIGGGGELYQETQYF. The DNA of the CDR3 is TGTGCCATCGGTGGGGGGGGAGAGTTGTACCAAGAGACCCAGTACTTC. The J gene is TRBJ2-5, the V gene TRBV10-3, with TRBD2 matching 7 bases. The V gene end was trimmed by 8 bases and the J gene end by 0 bases; junction bases not matched to a gene: 12. The germline CDR1 and CDR2 sequences are ENHRY and SYGVKD. The CDR3 contains 16 residues.

This clonotype came up a few times. The V call is TRBV6-6, the J call TRBJ2-5; tentative D call: TRBD1 (6 bases). This CDR3 has 12 residues. The V end lost 9 bases, the J end lost 3 bases, and 11 bases lay between the germline ends. CDR1 MNHNY and CDR2 SVGAGI come from the germline V gene (reference sequence). The CDR3 spells CASWGLEETQYF. The CDR3, as DNA: TGTGCCAGTTGGGGGCTGGAAGAGACCCAGTACTTC.

The genes are TRBV20-1 and TRBJ2-1; 7 positions match TRBD1. Germline V gene data show CDR1 as DFQATT and CDR2 as SNEGSKA (reference sequence). Germline trimming cut 4 bases from V and 4 bases from J; bases unmatched to any gene: 4. CDR3 length equals 13 residues. The CDR3 DNA is TGCAGTGCTAAAGGGACAGAATACAATGAGCAGTTCTTC. This gives the protein CSAKGTEYNEQFF.

This clonotype has a handful of counts. V and J are TRBV27 and TRBJ2-7, with 13 bases fitting TRBD2. Per the germline V gene, CDR1 is MNHEY and CDR2 is SMNVEV (reference sequence). The CDR3 is 15 amino acids. V gave up 6 bases and J gave up 2 bases; unmatched junction bases: 4. CDR3 amino acids: CASRRTSGGPYEQYF. CDR3 sequence (DNA): TGTGCCAGCAGGAGGACTAGCGGGGGTCCCTACGAGCAGTACTTC.

The chain uses TRBV12-3 or TRBV12-4 and TRBJ1-5; D gene unclear. The V gene lost 10 bases and the J gene lost 1 base, with 14 bases spanning the gap. The CDR3 is 14 residues long. CDR3 DNA: TGTGCCACCGAGGACCCGGGGAGCAATCAGCCCCAGCATTTT. Its translation is CATEDPGSNQPQHF.

There are a few counts of this clonotype. This chain connects TRBV24-1 to TRBJ2-7, with a tentative D call TRBD1 (6 bases). Trimming stripped 4 bases from V and 5 bases from J, with 17 bases between. Germline values: CDR1 KGHDR, CDR2 SFDVKD. CDR3 length equals 15 residues. The CDR3 nucleotides are TGTGCCACCAGTGACCCCTACAGGGAACTGGACGAGCAGTACTTC. Its translation: CATSDPYRELDEQYF.

This clonotype was seen ten or more times. The chain combines TRBV24-1 with TRBJ2-1; the match to TRBD1 covers 10 bases. This CDR3 contains 16 residues. J was trimmed by 2 bases and V by 4 bases; bases with no gene match: 4. Germline CDR1 is KGHDR and CDR2 is SFDVKD. The DNA for the CDR3 is TGTGCCACCAGTGAAACCGGGACAGGGGCCTACAATGAGCAGTTCTTC. It specifies CATSETGTGAYNEQFF.

V gene TRBV27 combines with J gene TRBJ2-1; 9 positions match TRBD2. V gave up 3 bases and J gave up 4 bases; unmatched junction bases: 7. This CDR3 region has 16 residues. Germline CDR1 and CDR2: MNHEY and SMNVEV (reference sequence). Written as DNA, the CDR3 is TGTGCCAGCAGTTTTTTCGGACTAGCGCCATACAATGAGCAGTTCTTC. Amino acids: CASSFFGLAPYNEQFF.

This chain uses TRBV24-1 with TRBJ1-5, with a tentative D call TRBD1 (5 bases). The CDR3 has 12 amino acids. In germline, CDR1 is KGHDR, CDR2 SFDVKD. With 7 bases removed from V and 15 bases from J, the gap between germline ends came to 18 bases. CDR3 coding DNA: TGTGCCACCAGAGACAGCCACAATGCCTGGCATTTT. It yields the protein CATRDSHNAWHF.

V is TRBV7-2 and J is TRBJ2-1; 11 bases match TRBD2. CDR3 length: 14 residues. The J segment lost 6 bases and the V segment lost 4 bases, leaving 2 bases of the junction unmatched. Germline CDR1 is SGHTA and CDR2 is FQGNSA. The CDR3 nucleotides are TGTGCCAGCAGCTCCGGGACTAGCGGCAATGAGCAGTTCTTC. The encoded protein is CASSSGTSGNEQFF.

The rearrangement uses TRBV5-1 and TRBJ1-5; a possible D gene is TRBD1 (6 bases). The germline V gene has CDR1 SGHRS and CDR2 YFSETQ. This CDR3 is 15 amino acids long. V was trimmed by 2 bases and J by 5 bases, leaving 14 bases between them. The CDR3 DNA is TGCGCCAGCAGCTTCAGCGGCAGGGGAGATCAGCCCCAGCATTTT. Amino acid sequence: CASSFSGRGDQPQHF.

This clonotype was recorded many times. The chain recombines TRBV4-2 with TRBJ2-1, with 9 bases identical to TRBD1. There are 17 residues in the CDR3. CDR1 LGHNA and CDR2 YNFKEQ come from the germline V gene. The trim removed 1 base at V and 7 bases at J, leaving 11 bases unmatched. The CDR3 bases are TGTGCCAGCAGCCAAGCACCATCCGGGACAGGGTCGAATGAGCAGTTCTTC. Translating it yields CASSQAPSGTGSNEQFF.

The rearrangement links TRBV2 to TRBJ2-2, with a weak D call TRBD1 (5 bases). V shed 6 bases and J shed 4 bases, with 9 bases lying between them. From germline, CDR1 is SNHLY and CDR2 FYNNEI. This CDR3 is 13 amino acids long. CDR3 region: CASRKDITGELFF. CDR3 coding DNA: TGTGCCAGCAGAAAGGACATCACCGGGGAGCTGTTTTTT.

This clonotype was counted only a few times. The chain employs TRBV5-1 and TRBJ1-4; D remains unclear. Germline V CDR1 and CDR2: SGHRS, YFSETQ. Trimming stripped 3 bases from V and 11 bases from J, with 14 bases between. The CDR3 covers 13 residues. The CDR3 loop reads CASSSLGVGKLFF. CDR3 nucleotide sequence: TGCGCCAGCAGCTCTCTCGGGGTCGGGAAACTGTTTTTT. Using reference TRBV5-1 and TRBJ1-4 for the parts outside the CDR3, the full variable domain is KAGVTQTPRYLIKTRGQQVTLSCSPISGHRSVSWYQQTPGQGLQFLFEYFSETQRNKGNFPGRFSGRQFSNSRSEMNVSTLELGDSALYLCASSSLGVGKLFFGSGTQLSVL.

This clonotype showed up just a few times. CDR3 residues: CASSADWTAFSDTQYF. Written as DNA, the CDR3 is TGTGCCAGCAGCGCTGATTGGACAGCTTTCTCAGATACGCAGTATTTT. The chain couples TRBV7-9 to TRBJ2-3; possibly TRBD1 for D (6 bases). The CDR3 sequence is 16 residues long. From germline, CDR1 is SEHNR and CDR2 FQNEAQ (reference sequence). The ends were cut back, 5 bases at V and 4 bases at J, with 19 bases in the middle.

Only a few counts were recorded for this clonotype. This rearrangement joins TRBV4-1 to TRBJ1-6, with 8 nucleotides matching TRBD1. Germline CDR1 reads MGHRA; CDR2 reads YSYEKL. V trimming: 4 bases; J trimming: 6 bases; junction bases outside the gene matches: 14. CDR3 length equals 18 residues. The DNA for the CDR3 is TGCGCCAGCAGCCCAAGTCCTCTTAAACAGGGGGGTAATTCACCCCTCCACTTT. It specifies CASSPSPLKQGGNSPLHF.

The sample holds a few counts of this clonotype. V is TRBV4-3 and J is TRBJ2-1, with a possible D match to TRBD1 (6 bases). Trimming took 3 bases from V and 7 from J, leaving 19 bases between them. Germline V gene lookup returns CDR1 LGHNA and CDR2 YSLEER. There are 16 residues in the CDR3. The CDR3 here is CASSHDTGHRANEQFF. The CDR3 DNA reads TGCGCCAGCAGCCATGATACGGGACACAGGGCGAATGAGCAGTTCTTC.

This clonotype was picked up a small number of times. This rearrangement joins TRBV5-1 to TRBJ2-5; the match to TRBD2 covers 9 bases. Germline V gene data show CDR1 as SGHRS and CDR2 as YFSETQ. With V trimmed by 0 bases and J by 5 bases, 8 bases remained unmatched. The CDR3 runs 16 residues. The CDR3 loop is CASSLGLAGAAETQYF. The CDR3 bases are TGCGCCAGCAGCTTGGGGTTAGCGGGAGCAGCTGAGACCCAGTACTTC.

This clonotype turned up a few times. V gene TRBV10-3 combines with J gene TRBJ2-5, with D tentatively TRBD2 (5 bases). Deletions cut 8 bases from V and 2 bases from J, with 18 bases between. Germline values: CDR1 ENHRY, CDR2 SYGVKD. The CDR3 is 15 amino acids. This CDR3 reads CAIGSGWQAQETQYF. CDR3 nucleotide sequence: TGTGCCATCGGCTCGGGGTGGCAGGCACAAGAGACCCAGTACTTC.